The T cell receptor (beta chain) under discussion was sequenced for a study of T cell clones after liver transplantation. Whole-study context: A pre-transplant mixed lymphocyte reaction with TCRbeta sequencing defined graft-donor-reactive clones followed in post-transplant blood. Apart from a few HCV-positive recipients, transplants were for non-autoimmune, non-viral reasons. Regarding the study as a whole: A larger donor-reactive than third-party decline suggested partial antigen-specific deletion.

The table came from immunoSEQ multiplex PCR; TCRdb's copy has only in-frame clones and leaves some out. In the table there are 51,000 or so clones, around 85% of which are singletons. A single count supports this clone. Its specificity is not known. Thawed unstimulated PBMCs were FACS-sorted by CD3, CD4 and CD8 into two populations. Germline V CDR1 and CDR2: SEHNR, FQNEAQ (reference sequence). This CDR3 spans 15 amino acids. V was shortened by 0 bases and J by 6 bases, with 12 bases between the two germline ends. The chain links TRBV7-9 to TRBJ2-1; possibly TRBD1 for D (7 bases). The receptor comes from a human patient who received a liver transplant. A subset of T cells may come from the graft donor. Sequencing was performed on CD8+ T cells from blood, taken 12 months after liver transplant. The CDR3 DNA sequence: TGTGCCAGCAGCTTAGCTAGCCAGGGGGGCAATGAGCAGTTCTTC. This gives the protein CASSLASQGGNEQFF.